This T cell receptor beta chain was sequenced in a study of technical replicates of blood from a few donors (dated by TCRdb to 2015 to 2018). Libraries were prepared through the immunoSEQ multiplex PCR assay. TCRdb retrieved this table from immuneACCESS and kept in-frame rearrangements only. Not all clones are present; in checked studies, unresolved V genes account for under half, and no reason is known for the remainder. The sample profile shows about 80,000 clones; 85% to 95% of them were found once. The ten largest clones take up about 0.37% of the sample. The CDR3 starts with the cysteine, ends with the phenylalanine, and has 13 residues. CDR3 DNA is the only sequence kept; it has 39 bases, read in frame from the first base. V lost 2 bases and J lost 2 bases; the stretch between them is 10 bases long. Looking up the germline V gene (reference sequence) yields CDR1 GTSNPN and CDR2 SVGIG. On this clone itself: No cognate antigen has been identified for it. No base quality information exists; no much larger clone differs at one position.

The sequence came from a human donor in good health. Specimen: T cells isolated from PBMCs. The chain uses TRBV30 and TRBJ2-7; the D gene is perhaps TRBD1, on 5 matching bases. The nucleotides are TGTGCCTGGAGTTCAGACAGTCCCTACGAGCAGTACTTC. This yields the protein CAWSSDSPYEQYF.